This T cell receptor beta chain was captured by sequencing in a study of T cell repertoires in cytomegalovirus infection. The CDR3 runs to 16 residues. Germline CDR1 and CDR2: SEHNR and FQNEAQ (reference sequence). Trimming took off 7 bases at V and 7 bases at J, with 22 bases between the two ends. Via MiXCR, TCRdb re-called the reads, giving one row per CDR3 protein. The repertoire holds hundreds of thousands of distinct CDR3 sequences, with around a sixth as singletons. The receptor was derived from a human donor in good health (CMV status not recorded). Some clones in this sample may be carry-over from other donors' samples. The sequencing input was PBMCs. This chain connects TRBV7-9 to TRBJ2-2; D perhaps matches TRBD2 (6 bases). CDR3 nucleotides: TGTGCCAGCACCAAACCCGGAGGGGCGCGTGACGGGGAGCTGTTTTTT. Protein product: CASTKPGGARDGELFF.